Following are 20 T cell receptor beta chains from one sample sequenced in a study of blood T cell repertoires in COVID-19. Produced via immunoSEQ multiplex PCR; TCRdb's table is partial and in-frame only. The sample holds approximately 190,000 clones, under 90% seen once. The sample consisted of peripheral blood. The receptor source for this set is a man aged 60 to 75 with acute or convalescent COVID-19.

The V call is TRBV7-2, the J call TRBJ1-1; TRBD1 agrees at 9 bases. Germline CDR1 and CDR2: SGHTA and FQGNSA. The CDR3 runs 16 residues. V shed 5 bases, J shed 3 bases, and the junction held 10 bases outside the gene matches. CDR3 loop: CASSRDRVPLDTEAFF. Written as DNA, the CDR3 is TGTGCCAGCAGCCGGGACAGGGTGCCCTTGGACACTGAAGCTTTCTTT.

This clone appeared once. This chain joins TRBV2 and TRBJ2-5; 10 bases are a match to TRBD2. CDR1 is SNHLY, CDR2 FYNNEI, per germline. V dropped 5 bases and J dropped 5; count of bases not matched to a gene: 5. The CDR3 length is 14 residues. CDR3: CASSTGTSVETQYF. The CDR3, as DNA: TGTGCCAGCAGTACCGGGACTAGCGTGGAGACCCAGTACTTC.

V gene TRBV12-5 combines with J gene TRBJ2-1; 9 bases agree with TRBD2. The CDR3 is 16 residues long. The germline gives CDR1 LGHNT, CDR2 FRNRAP. Losses at the gene ends were 0 bases for V and 9 bases for J; bases not matched to a gene: 9. CDR3 coding DNA: TGTGCTAGTGGTTTGGTAGTGGCGGGAGGGCCCGGTGAGCAGTTCTTC. Encoded protein: CASGLVVAGGPGEQFF.

V and J are TRBV4-1 and TRBJ2-3; TRBD2 aligns across 8 bases. Per germline, CDR1 MGHRA and CDR2 YSYEKL. V lost 1 base to trimming and J lost 5 bases; unmatched junction nucleotides: 5. The CDR3 consists of 15 residues. DNA for the CDR3: TGCGCCAGCAGCCAAGGTTCGGGGGGGCAAGATACGCAGTATTTT. Protein product: CASSQGSGGQDTQYF.

V is TRBV5-8 and J is TRBJ1-4; 7 nucleotides agree with TRBD1. V lost 0 bases to trimming and J lost 4 bases; unmatched junction nucleotides: 9. Per the germline V gene, CDR1 is SGHTS and CDR2 is YDEGEE. The CDR3 is made up of 17 amino acids. The CDR3 nucleotides are TGTGCCAGCAGCTTGGGCCCATGGACAGGCGGTAATGAAAAACTGTTTTTT. It yields the protein CASSLGPWTGGNEKLFF. The full variable domain, its missing parts supplied by reference TRBV5-8 and TRBJ1-4, is EAGVTQSPTHLIKTRGQQATLRCSPISGHTSVYWYQQALGLGLQFLLWYDEGEERNRGNFPPRFSGRQFPNYSSELNVNALELEDSALYLCASSLGPWTGGNEKLFFGSGTQLSVL.

The gene calls are TRBV15 and TRBJ1-1; maybe TRBD1 (6 bases). The CDR3 consists of 13 residues. Between the trimmed V and J ends, which lost 9 bases and 1 base, there was a span of 12 bases. Germline loops: CDR1 LNHNV, CDR2 YYDKDF (reference sequence). As DNA, the CDR3 is TGTGCCACTTCGGACAGTTGGAACACTGAAGCTTTCTTT. Translating it yields CATSDSWNTEAFF.

The chain employs TRBV15 and TRBJ2-4; 9 bases fit TRBD1. CDR3 length: 18 amino acids. Trimming removed 1 base from V and 0 bases from J; junction bases left unmatched: 7. The germline gives CDR1 LNHNV, CDR2 YYDKDF (reference sequence). The DNA for the CDR3 is TGTGCCACCAGCAGAGGACTCGGACAGGGGTTAGCCAAAAACATTCAGTACTTC. Protein sequence: CATSRGLGQGLAKNIQYF.

The chain couples TRBV6-5 to TRBJ1-3; a possible D gene is TRBD1 (6 bases). Between the trimmed V and J ends, which lost 5 bases and 3 bases, there was a span of 11 bases. Germline CDR1 MNHEY, CDR2 SVGAGI. The CDR3 sequence is 14 residues long. CDR3: CASSPRGFGNTIYF. The CDR3 DNA reads TGTGCCAGCAGTCCGAGGGGGTTTGGAAACACCATATATTTT.

This clone was observed a handful of times. The CDR3 DNA follows: TGTGCCAGCAGTTACGCGGGACAGGGGGGAACTGAAGCTTTCTTT. Translating it yields CASSYAGQGGTEAFF. The chain links TRBV6-5 to TRBJ1-1; 11 nucleotides line up with TRBD1. The CDR3 extends over 15 amino acids. CDR1 and CDR2 (germline): MNHEY, SVGAGI. The junction had 4 bases not matched to a gene; V was cut back by 2 bases and J by 5 bases.

The chain carries TRBV7-2 and TRBJ2-1; 10 nucleotides agree with TRBD2. The junction had 9 bases not matched to a gene; V was cut back by 5 bases and J by 2 bases. The CDR3 runs 17 residues. Germline values: CDR1 SGHTA, CDR2 FQGNSA. In DNA form, the CDR3 reads TGTGCCAGCAGCGACCCCGTTACTAGCGGGGCCTACAATGAGCAGTTCTTC. Its protein product is CASSDPVTSGAYNEQFF.

The gene calls are TRBV10-3 and TRBJ2-7; 10 nucleotides line up with TRBD1. Germline CDR1 and CDR2: ENHRY and SYGVKD. The CDR3 spans 12 residues. V shed 8 bases, J shed 2 bases, and the junction held 0 bases outside the gene matches. The CDR3 bases are TGTGCCATCGGACAGGGGGCCTACGAGCAGTACTTC. It specifies CAIGQGAYEQYF.

For this clone: The same CDR3 can be traced to other DNA sequences in this sample. This rearrangement joins TRBV6-5 to TRBJ1-6, with 9 positions matching TRBD1. Germline-derived CDR1 and CDR2 are MNHEY and SVGAGI. The trim removed 0 bases at V and 8 bases at J, leaving 2 bases unmatched. The CDR3 is 15 residues long. For the CDR3, the DNA is TGTGCCAGCAGTTACTCGACAGGGGGGGATTCACCCCTCCACTTT. This sequence encodes CASSYSTGGDSPLHF.

A single count supports this clone. CDR3 nucleotide sequence: TGTGCCAGCAGGAGACAGGGAGACACCTATAATTCACCCCTCCACTTT. It translates to CASRRQGDTYNSPLHF. V is TRBV3-1 (or the pseudogene TRBV3-2) and J is TRBJ1-6; 7 bases map to TRBD1. The J segment lost 2 bases and the V segment lost 6 bases, leaving 7 bases of the junction unmatched. CDR1 LGHDT and CDR2 YNNKEL come from the germline V gene (reference sequence). The CDR3 covers 16 residues.

This sequence joins TRBV4-1 and TRBJ2-7, with 11 positions matching TRBD2. The CDR3 totals 15 residues. V shed 1 base and J 4 bases; nucleotides not matched to a gene: 3. Germline V gene lookup returns CDR1 MGHRA and CDR2 YSYEKL. CDR3 amino acids: CASSQVAGGVYEQYF. CDR3 in DNA: TGCGCCAGCAGCCAAGTAGCGGGGGGGGTTTACGAGCAGTACTTC.

The V gene is TRBV9, the J gene TRBJ2-7; TRBD2 agrees at 7 bases. This CDR3 is built from 14 residues. Germline CDR1 is SGDLS and CDR2 is YYNGEE. Losses at the gene ends were 5 bases for V and 0 bases for J; bases not matched to a gene: 5. CDR3 nucleotides: TGTGCCAGCAGTGCCAGCGGGAACTCCTACGAGCAGTACTTC. It encodes CASSASGNSYEQYF.

The chain couples TRBV27 to TRBJ1-6; TRBD1 matches at 7 bases. V was pared by 6 bases and J by 6 bases, with 5 bases of the junction left unmatched. This CDR3 is 14 amino acids long. Per germline, CDR1 MNHEY and CDR2 SMNVEV (reference sequence). CDR3 sequence: CASRAGGSNSPLHF. The CDR3 DNA sequence: TGTGCCAGCAGGGCAGGGGGTAGTAATTCACCCCTCCACTTT.

In its sample, this clone was seen once. The V call is TRBV27, the J call TRBJ1-1; no definite D call. V shed 5 bases and J shed 1 base, with 8 bases lying between them. The CDR3 sequence is 13 residues long. Germline loops: CDR1 MNHEY, CDR2 SMNVEV (reference sequence). Here the CDR3 reads CASSPRQNTEAFF. The CDR3 DNA reads TGTGCCAGCAGTCCGCGGCAGAACACTGAAGCTTTCTTT.

The chain has TRBV9 and TRBJ2-3, with 12 nucleotides matching TRBD2. The CDR3 is 16 residues long. In germline, CDR1 is SGDLS, CDR2 YYNGEE. V shed 4 bases, J shed 4 bases, and the junction held 7 bases outside the gene matches. CDR3 sequence reads: CASSLAGGQIPDTQYF. CDR3 bases: TGTGCCAGCAGCCTAGCGGGGGGGCAAATCCCAGATACGCAGTATTTT.

This clone was detected only once. V usage is TRBV5-5 and J usage is TRBJ1-2, with D perhaps matching TRBD1 (5 bases). The V end was cut by 3 bases, the J end by 2 bases, with 17 bases between. The CDR3 extends over 16 amino acids. CDR1 is SGHKS and CDR2 is YYEKEE in the germline V gene (reference sequence). In nucleotides, the CDR3 is TGTGCCAGCAGCTCCCTTCGACAGATCGGGAACTATGGCTACACCTTC. Translation: CASSSLRQIGNYGYTF.

This clone was seen only once. The chain uses TRBV6-1 and TRBJ1-3; maybe TRBD1 (6 bases). Germline assignment: CDR1 MNHNS and CDR2 SASEGT. V lost 5 bases, J lost 0 bases, and 11 bases lay in between. The CDR3 has 15 amino acids. CDR3 in amino acids: CASSSTGFSGNTIYF. The CDR3 DNA reads as TGTGCCAGCAGTTCCACAGGGTTCTCTGGAAACACCATATATTTT.